Included here is one T cell receptor beta chain sequence, with context. Its antigen remains undetermined. Per-nucleotide qualities are absent, and no much larger clonotype sits a single base away. The immunoSEQ assay at survey resolution was used to sequence TCRbeta rearrangements from genomic DNA. For the original study's pipeline: In the TCR sequencing data, the lowest productive clonotype frequency that could be detected was 2.59 x 10-5. Only productive TCRbeta rearrangements, defined as complete and in-frame sequences, were included in the analyses. The clonality of each sample was calculated as Simpson clonality in the immunoSEQ Analyzer version 3.0. Clones were binned by frequency as very rare, small, medium, large (1-20%) or hyperexpanded (>20%). Generation probabilities were estimated with OLGA 1.2.3, V-gene circos plots were made with VDJtools, specificities were looked up in VDJdb, and CDR3 motifs were identified with GLIPH. The source is immuneACCESS, and TCRdb retained only in-frame sequences with V and J called. Part of the clones is not carried over; for the studies checked, unresolved V genes explain less than half of this, and the remainder is unexplained. V, J and clone size reflect that table, while D and trimming were determined from the DNA. The sample data list fewer than 35,000 clones, and approximately 75% of these were observed just once. Over 3% of the sample belongs to the ten largest clones.

This specimen comes from a study of STAT5B mutations in CD4+ large granular lymphocyte leukemia (dated by TCRdb to 2021 to 2024). Background on the whole study: Among healthy controls, the CDR3 'QG' motif was associated with a particular HLA allele. The study compared the TCRbeta repertoires of patients with CD4+ T-cell large granular lymphocyte leukemia against the TCRbeta repertoires of healthy blood donors. The purity of purified fractions was confirmed by flow cytometry on FACSCanto II or FACSVerse to exceed 95% among lymphocytes.

Including cysteine and phenylalanine, the CDR3 has 14 amino acids. The CDR3 DNA has 42 bases and is translated from base 1. As encoded in the germline V gene (reference sequence), CDR1 is SSHAT while CDR2 is FNYEAQ. The healthy control group was made up of around 37 blood donors, and the Finnish Red Cross blood service supplied their buffy coats. All TCR-sequenced material derived from peripheral blood: patient blood samples and healthy donor buffy coats. Peripheral blood mononuclear cells were isolated by Ficoll-Hypaque gradient centrifugation. CD4+ cells were purified magnetically from the buffy coats of healthy controls. Genomic DNA was extracted using the Gentra Puregene Cell and Tissue kit, and a Qubit 2.0 fluorometer was used to quantify it. General findings and caveats noted by the study authors: TRBV06-family usage was enriched among the top patient clones (8/27) compared with healthy controls (2/35). The data were not HLA-matched, and the higher clonality in CD4+ T-LGLL than in CD8+ T-LGLL could be due to the relatively small sample size. Main leukemic clonotypes were private to each patient, although roughly 25% of the main leukemic clonotypes were found at low frequency in the non-leukemic repertoires of other patients. CD4-sorted patient repertoires appeared more clonal than healthy CD4+ repertoires, and this difference persisted after removing the putative leukemic clones.

In this chain, TRBV7-7 is recombined with TRBJ2-1, and 8 junction bases match TRBD2. Sample: CD4+ T cells from blood buffy coats. This TCR derives from a human donor in good health. The CDR3 protein: CASGAGGAYNEQFF. The DNA sequence is TGTGCTAGCGGGGCGGGGGGCGCCTACAATGAGCAGTTCTTC.